Listed below are T cell receptor beta chains from one sample, sequenced in a study of regulatory T cells in long-lasting Graves disease. TCRdb recomputed calls from the multiplex PCR reads with MiXCR, one row per CDR3 protein. The sample records 350,000 to 450,000 distinct CDR3 sequences, approximately 15% being singletons. The same sample was also used in a study of T cells in Graves' hyperthyroidism and ophthalmopathy.

Source: peripheral blood mononuclear cells (PBMCs), taken at new diagnosis, from a patient treated with antithyroid drugs. The receptors were gathered from a woman under 40 with Graves disease. Each CDR3 is given with its conserved first and last residue. The order of the fields is J gene, D gene, clone size, CDR3 length, V gene, CDR3 DNA, CDR3 protein. A D gene is named only where the DNA matches it firmly. Some rows mark clone size as missing; the rest say once, few, many or name a class of expanded clone.

J: TRBJ2-5; D: .; size: many; length: 13; V: TRBV6-1; DNA: TGTGCCAGCAGGCTGGACAACCAAGAGACCCAGTACTTC; CDR3: CASRLDNQETQYF
J: TRBJ2-7; D: .; size: few; length: 13; V: TRBV10-3; DNA: TGTGCCATCAGTGATCCATTTAGGAACGAGCAGTACTTC; CDR3: CAISDPFRNEQYF
J: TRBJ2-3; D: TRBD1; size: many; length: 15; V: TRBV11-2; DNA: TGTGCCAGCAGCTTGCACAGGGGGCAGGCAGATACGCAGTATTTT; CDR3: CASSLHRGQADTQYF
J: TRBJ1-5; D: TRBD1; size: .; length: 14; V: TRBV2; DNA: TGTGCCAGCGCCCGGGACAGGGGTAATCAGCCCCAGCATTTT; CDR3: CASARDRGNQPQHF
J: TRBJ1-1; D: .; size: many; length: 15; V: TRBV12-3/TRBV12-4; DNA: TGTGCCAGCAGCACCGATCACCAGGGGAACACTGAAGCTTTCTTT; CDR3: CASSTDHQGNTEAFF
J: TRBJ1-3; D: .; size: many; length: 12; V: TRBV2; DNA: TGTGCCAGCGGGGTAGCTGGAAACACCATATATTTT; CDR3: CASGVAGNTIYF
J: TRBJ1-2; D: .; size: many; length: 15; V: TRBV10-3; DNA: TGTGCCATCAGTGAGAGCGTCGGGGGCAATGGAGGCTACACCTTC; CDR3: CAISESVGGNGGYTF
J: TRBJ1-1; D: TRBD1; size: .; length: 16; V: TRBV10-2; DNA: TGCGCCAGCAGTGAGTCGCAACATACAGGGGAGGCGGAAGCTTTCTTT; CDR3: CASSESQHTGEAEAFF
J: TRBJ2-5; D: TRBD2; size: .; length: 15; V: TRBV15; DNA: TGTGCCACCGCACCCAATAGCGGGACCCAAGAGACCCAGTACTTC; CDR3: CATAPNSGTQETQYF
J: TRBJ2-7; D: .; size: .; length: 15; V: TRBV19; DNA: TGTGCCAGTACCGAGGGGTCTAGCTCCTACAATGAGCAGTACTTC; CDR3: CASTEGSSSYNEQYF
J: TRBJ2-3; D: .; size: many; length: 16; V: TRBV6-1; DNA: TGTGCCAGCAGTGAATACGGCGTGACAGTGGAGGATACGCAGTATTTT; CDR3: CASSEYGVTVEDTQYF
J: TRBJ1-5; D: TRBD1; size: many; length: 14; V: TRBV20-1; DNA: TGCAGTGCTAGTGCAGGGGGCGGCAATCAGCCCCAGCATTTT; CDR3: CSASAGGGNQPQHF
J: TRBJ1-1; D: .; size: .; length: 13; V: TRBV2; DNA: TGTGCCAGCAGTGACGGGACGGGCGCTGAAGCTTTCTTT; CDR3: CASSDGTGAEAFF
J: TRBJ1-1; D: .; size: many; length: 14; V: TRBV7-2; DNA: TGTGCCAGCAGCCTTACAGCTTTCGGGACTGAAGCTTTCTTT; CDR3: CASSLTAFGTEAFF
J: TRBJ1-1; D: .; size: many; length: 15; V: TRBV6-1; DNA: TGTGCCAGCAGTCCTATTGGGGGAGGTAGCACTGAAGCTTTCTTT; CDR3: CASSPIGGGSTEAFF
J: TRBJ2-1; D: .; size: .; length: 13; V: TRBV19; DNA: TGTGCCAGTAGTATTCATCAGTGGAATGAGCAGTTCTTC; CDR3: CASSIHQWNEQFF
J: TRBJ1-5; D: TRBD1; size: many; length: 19; V: TRBV28; DNA: TGTGCCAGCAGTTTACCAACCACCGGGGACAGGGGCCCCAATCAGCCCCAGCATTTT; CDR3: CASSLPTTGDRGPNQPQHF
J: TRBJ1-2; D: TRBD1; size: few; length: 14; V: TRBV6-5; DNA: TGTGCCAGCAGTTACCCCGGACAGGGTAAAGGCTACACCTTC; CDR3: CASSYPGQGKGYTF
J: TRBJ2-2; D: .; size: .; length: 11; V: TRBV12-3/TRBV12-4; DNA: TGTGCCGGCAGCACGACCGGGGAGCTGTTTTTT; CDR3: CAGSTTGELFF
J: TRBJ1-4; D: TRBD1; size: many; length: 15; V: TRBV5-1; DNA: TGCGCCAGCAGCTTGGAGGGACAGTCGGGGGAAAAACTGTTTTTT; CDR3: CASSLEGQSGEKLFF
J: TRBJ1-1; D: .; size: many; length: 13; V: TRBV11-3; DNA: TGTGCCAGCAGCCTCAGGGTGAACACTGAAGCTTTCTTT; CDR3: CASSLRVNTEAFF
J: TRBJ2-3; D: TRBD2; size: many; length: 17; V: TRBV6-1; DNA: TGTGCCAGCAGTGCGTTGGCTAGCGGGAGCAACACAGATACGCAGTATTTT; CDR3: CASSALASGSNTDTQYF
J: TRBJ2-7; D: .; size: .; length: 13; V: TRBV30; DNA: TGTGCCTGGAGCCCGATTGGAGGCTACGAGCAGTACTTC; CDR3: CAWSPIGGYEQYF
J: TRBJ1-1; D: .; size: few; length: 15; V: TRBV5-1; DNA: TGCGCCAGCAGCTTGATGGGGGTTGGGAACACTGAAGCTTTCTTT; CDR3: CASSLMGVGNTEAFF
J: TRBJ2-3; D: TRBD1; size: many; length: 12; V: TRBV20-1; DNA: TGCAGGGACAGGGGAAACACAGATACGCAGTATTTT; CDR3: CRDRGNTDTQYF
J: TRBJ2-3; D: .; size: few; length: 14; V: TRBV2; DNA: TGTGCCAGCAGTGTCTGGGGGTCGCCGGATACGCAGTATTTT; CDR3: CASSVWGSPDTQYF
J: TRBJ2-7; D: TRBD2; size: .; length: 17; V: TRBV5-4; DNA: TGTGCCAGCAGCGTCGGACTAGCGGGGCTGAGCTCCTACGAGCAGTACTTC; CDR3: CASSVGLAGLSSYEQYF
J: TRBJ2-7; D: .; size: few; length: 14; V: TRBV19; DNA: TGTGCCAGTAGTCTCCAGGGGAAGCCCTACGAGCAGTACTTC; CDR3: CASSLQGKPYEQYF
J: TRBJ1-1; D: .; size: many; length: 13; V: TRBV5-1; DNA: TGCGCCAGCAGCTTGAGGGGGGTTACTGAAGCTTTCTTT; CDR3: CASSLRGVTEAFF
J: TRBJ2-7; D: TRBD2; size: .; length: 15; V: TRBV19; DNA: TGTGCCAGTACCGGACTAGCGGGGGGCACCTACGAGCAGTACTTC; CDR3: CASTGLAGGTYEQYF
J: TRBJ2-3; D: .; size: many; length: 14; V: TRBV11-3; DNA: TGTGCCAGCAGCCGAGGCGGAAACACAGATACGCAGTATTTT; CDR3: CASSRGGNTDTQYF
J: TRBJ1-4; D: TRBD1; size: few; length: 15; V: TRBV7-9; DNA: TGTGCCAGCAGCTTGCAGGGGGCCCCTAATGAAAAACTGTTTTTT; CDR3: CASSLQGAPNEKLFF
J: TRBJ2-1; D: .; size: many; length: 12; V: TRBV12-3/TRBV12-4; DNA: TGTGCCAGCAGGGTGGCCCTCAATGAGCAGTTCTTC; CDR3: CASRVALNEQFF
J: TRBJ2-5; D: TRBD1; size: .; length: 13; V: TRBV6-1; DNA: TGTGCCAGCAGAACCGGGACAGGGGGGCTCCAGTACTTC; CDR3: CASRTGTGGLQYF
J: TRBJ1-1; D: .; size: .; length: 12; V: TRBV20-1; DNA: TGCAGCGTACCGGGCGAGAACACTGAAGCTTTCTTT; CDR3: CSVPGENTEAFF
J: TRBJ2-1; D: .; size: .; length: 15; V: TRBV14; DNA: TGTGCCAGCAGCCGTCCTAGCAACTCCTACAATGAGCAGTTCTTC; CDR3: CASSRPSNSYNEQFF
J: TRBJ1-2; D: .; size: many; length: 14; V: TRBV6-1; DNA: TGTGCCAGCAGTGTCTCCGGCAGCAATTATGGCTACACCTTC; CDR3: CASSVSGSNYGYTF
J: TRBJ1-3; D: .; size: few; length: 14; V: TRBV15; DNA: TGTGCCACCAGCAGAGAGGGGTCTGGAAACACCATATATTTT; CDR3: CATSREGSGNTIYF